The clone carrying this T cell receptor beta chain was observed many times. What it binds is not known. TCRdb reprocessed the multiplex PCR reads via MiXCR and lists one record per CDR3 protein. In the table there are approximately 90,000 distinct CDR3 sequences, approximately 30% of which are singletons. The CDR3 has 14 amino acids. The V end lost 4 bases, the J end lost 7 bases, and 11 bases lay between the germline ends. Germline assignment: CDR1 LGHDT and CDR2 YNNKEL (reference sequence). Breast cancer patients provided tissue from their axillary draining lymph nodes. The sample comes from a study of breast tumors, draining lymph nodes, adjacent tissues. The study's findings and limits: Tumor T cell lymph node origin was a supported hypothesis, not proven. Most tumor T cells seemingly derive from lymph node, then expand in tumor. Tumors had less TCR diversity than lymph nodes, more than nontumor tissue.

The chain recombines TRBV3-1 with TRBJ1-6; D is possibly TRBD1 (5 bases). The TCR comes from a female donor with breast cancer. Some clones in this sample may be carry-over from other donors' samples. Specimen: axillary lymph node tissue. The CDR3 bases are TGTGCCAGCAGCCTCCGACAGTACAATTCACCCCTCCACTTT. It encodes CASSLRQYNSPLHF.